Following are 4 T cell receptor beta chains from one sample sequenced in a study of blood T cell repertoires in COVID-19. Produced via immunoSEQ multiplex PCR; TCRdb's table is partial and in-frame only. The sample lists hundreds of thousands of clones; over 80% were seen once. Sequencing input: PBMCs or T cells enriched from blood (not recorded which). The receptor source for this set is a woman younger than 45 with acute COVID-19.

This clone appeared once. The rearrangement joins TRBV5-1 to TRBJ2-7; 9 nucleotides match TRBD2. Germline CDR1 is SGHRS and CDR2 is YFSETQ. The CDR3 runs 16 residues. J was trimmed by 0 bases and V by 4 bases; bases with no gene match: 8. This CDR3 reads CASSPRGRGGSYEQYF. The CDR3 DNA reads TGCGCCAGCAGCCCCCGGGGGCGGGGGGGCTCCTACGAGCAGTACTTC.

This rearrangement joins TRBV7-2 to TRBJ2-2; weak D call: TRBD2 (6 bases). This CDR3 contains 17 residues. From germline, CDR1 is SGHTA and CDR2 FQGNSA. V dropped 2 bases and J dropped 4 bases, with 17 bases sitting between them. CDR3 region: CASSLIFRSGVTGELFF. CDR3 nucleotides: TGTGCCAGCAGCTTAATTTTTAGGTCGGGGGTCACCGGGGAGCTGTTTTTT. The complete variable domain, with remaining parts taken from reference TRBV7-2 and TRBJ2-2, reads GAGVSQSPSNKVTEKGKDVELRCDPISGHTALYWYRQSLGQGLEFLIYFQGNSAPDKSGLPSDRFSAERTGGSVSTLTIQRTQQEDSAVYLCASSLIFRSGVTGELFFGEGSRLTVL.

The J gene is TRBJ1-1, the V gene TRBV6-5; the D gene is possibly TRBD1 (6 bases). V lost 2 bases, J lost 0 bases, and 13 bases lay in between. The CDR3 runs 16 residues. Germline assignment: CDR1 MNHEY and CDR2 SVGAGI. The CDR3 protein is CASSYHIQGMNTEAFF. The CDR3 nucleotides are TGTGCCAGCAGTTACCATATACAGGGTATGAACACTGAAGCTTTCTTT.

The V gene is TRBV7-2, the J gene TRBJ2-5, with a weak D call TRBD2 (6 bases). Germline CDR1 and CDR2: SGHTA and FQGNSA. The CDR3 loop spans 15 amino acids. Trimming took 4 bases from V and 0 from J, leaving 12 bases between them. The CDR3 region has the DNA TGTGCCAGCAGCTCCTTTGGGGGGAACCAAGAGACCCAGTACTTC. Translated: CASSSFGGNQETQYF.